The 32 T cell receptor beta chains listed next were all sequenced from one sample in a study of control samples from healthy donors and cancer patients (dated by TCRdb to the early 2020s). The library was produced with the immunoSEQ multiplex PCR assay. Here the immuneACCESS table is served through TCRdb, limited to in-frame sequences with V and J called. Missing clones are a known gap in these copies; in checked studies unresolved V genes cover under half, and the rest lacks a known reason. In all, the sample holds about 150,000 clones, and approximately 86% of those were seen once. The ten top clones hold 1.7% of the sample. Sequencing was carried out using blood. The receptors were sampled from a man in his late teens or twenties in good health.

The CDR3 is CASSKTSGGRETQYF. DNA for the CDR3: TGTGCCAGCAGCAAGACTAGCGGGGGGCGAGAGACCCAGTACTTC. V gene TRBV9 combines with J gene TRBJ2-5, with TRBD2 matching over 13 bases. V trimming: 4 bases; J trimming: 4 bases; junction bases outside the gene matches: 4. This CDR3 region has 15 residues. CDR1 SGDLS and CDR2 YYNGEE come from the germline V gene.

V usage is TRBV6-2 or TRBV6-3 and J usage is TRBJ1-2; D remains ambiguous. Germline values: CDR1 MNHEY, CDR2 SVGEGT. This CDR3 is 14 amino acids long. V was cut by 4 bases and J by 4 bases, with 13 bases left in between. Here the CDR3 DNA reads TGTGCCAGCAGTTCCCTACCTAGGGCCTATGGCTACACCTTC. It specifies CASSSLPRAYGYTF.

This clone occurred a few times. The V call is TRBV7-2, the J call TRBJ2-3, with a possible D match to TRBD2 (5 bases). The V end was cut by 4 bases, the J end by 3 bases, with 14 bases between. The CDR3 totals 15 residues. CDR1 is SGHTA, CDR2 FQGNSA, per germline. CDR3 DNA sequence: TGTGCCAGCAGCTATAGCTTAGAGGGAACAGATACGCAGTATTTT. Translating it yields CASSYSLEGTDTQYF.

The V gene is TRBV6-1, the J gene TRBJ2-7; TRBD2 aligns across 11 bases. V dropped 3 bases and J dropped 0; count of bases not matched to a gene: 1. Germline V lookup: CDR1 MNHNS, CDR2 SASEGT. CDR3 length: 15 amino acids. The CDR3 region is CASSEGLAVSYEQYF. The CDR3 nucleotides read TGTGCCAGCAGTGAGGGACTAGCGGTCTCCTACGAGCAGTACTTC.

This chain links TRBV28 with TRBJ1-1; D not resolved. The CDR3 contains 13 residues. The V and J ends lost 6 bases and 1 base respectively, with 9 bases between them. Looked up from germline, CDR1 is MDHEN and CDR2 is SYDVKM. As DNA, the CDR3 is TGTGCCAGCAGCTCGCCTACGAACACTGAAGCTTTCTTT. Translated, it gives CASSSPTNTEAFF.

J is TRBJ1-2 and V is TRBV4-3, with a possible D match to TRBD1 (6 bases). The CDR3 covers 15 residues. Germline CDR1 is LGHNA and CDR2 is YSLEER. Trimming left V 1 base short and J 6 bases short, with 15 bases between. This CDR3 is CASSQAGTQGHGYTF. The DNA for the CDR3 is TGCGCCAGCAGCCAAGCAGGGACCCAGGGGCATGGCTACACCTTC.

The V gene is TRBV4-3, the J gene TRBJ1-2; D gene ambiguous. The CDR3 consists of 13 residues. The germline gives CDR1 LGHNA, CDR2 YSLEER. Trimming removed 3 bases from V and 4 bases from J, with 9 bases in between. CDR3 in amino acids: CASSHATSYGYTF. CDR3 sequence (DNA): TGCGCCAGCAGCCATGCCACAAGCTATGGCTACACCTTC.

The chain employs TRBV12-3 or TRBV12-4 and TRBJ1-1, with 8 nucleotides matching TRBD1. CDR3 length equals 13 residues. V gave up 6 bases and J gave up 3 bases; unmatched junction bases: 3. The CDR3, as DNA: TGTGCCAGCAGCCCGGGACAGGACACTGAAGCTTTCTTT. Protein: CASSPGQDTEAFF.

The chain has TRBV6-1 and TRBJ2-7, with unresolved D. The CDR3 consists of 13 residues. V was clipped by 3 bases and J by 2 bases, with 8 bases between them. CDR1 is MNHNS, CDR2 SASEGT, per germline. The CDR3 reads CASSEGKPYEQYF. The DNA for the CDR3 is TGTGCCAGCAGTGAGGGGAAGCCCTACGAGCAGTACTTC.

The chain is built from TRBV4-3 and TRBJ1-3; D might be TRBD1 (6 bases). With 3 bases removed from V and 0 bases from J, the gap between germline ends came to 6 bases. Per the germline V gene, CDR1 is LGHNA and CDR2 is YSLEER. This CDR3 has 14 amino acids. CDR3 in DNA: TGCGCCAGCAGCCAGGGGGCCTCTGGAAACACCATATATTTT. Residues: CASSQGASGNTIYF.

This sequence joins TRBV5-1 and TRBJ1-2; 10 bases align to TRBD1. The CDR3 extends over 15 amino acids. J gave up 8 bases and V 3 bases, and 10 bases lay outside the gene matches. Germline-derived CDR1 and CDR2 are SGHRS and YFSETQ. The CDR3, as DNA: TGCGCCAGCAGCTCAGGACAGGGGGTACTATACGGCTACACCTTC. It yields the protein CASSSGQGVLYGYTF.

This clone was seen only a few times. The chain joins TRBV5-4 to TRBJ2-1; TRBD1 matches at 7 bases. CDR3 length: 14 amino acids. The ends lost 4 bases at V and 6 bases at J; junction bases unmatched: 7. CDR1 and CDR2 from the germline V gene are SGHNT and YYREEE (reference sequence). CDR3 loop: CASSLGTALNEQFF. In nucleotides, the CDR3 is TGTGCCAGCAGCCTCGGGACAGCCCTCAATGAGCAGTTCTTC. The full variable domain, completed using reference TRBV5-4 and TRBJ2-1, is ETGVTQSPTHLIKTRGQQVTLRCSSQSGHNTVSWYQQALGQGPQFIFQYYREEENGRGNFPPRFSGLQFPNYSSELNVNALELDDSALYLCASSLGTALNEQFFGPGTRLTVL.

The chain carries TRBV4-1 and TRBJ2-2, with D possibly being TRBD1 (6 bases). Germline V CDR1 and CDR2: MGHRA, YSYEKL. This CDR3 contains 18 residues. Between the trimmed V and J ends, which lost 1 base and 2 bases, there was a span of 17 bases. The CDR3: CASSQGGMAGANTGELFF. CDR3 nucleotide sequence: TGCGCCAGCAGCCAAGGGGGTATGGCAGGGGCTAACACCGGGGAGCTGTTTTTT.

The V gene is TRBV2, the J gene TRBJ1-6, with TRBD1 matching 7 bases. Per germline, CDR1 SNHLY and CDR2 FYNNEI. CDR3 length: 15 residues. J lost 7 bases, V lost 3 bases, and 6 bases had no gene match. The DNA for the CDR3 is TGTGCCAGCAGTGACGGGACAGTAGAGAATTCACCCCTCCACTTT. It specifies CASSDGTVENSPLHF.

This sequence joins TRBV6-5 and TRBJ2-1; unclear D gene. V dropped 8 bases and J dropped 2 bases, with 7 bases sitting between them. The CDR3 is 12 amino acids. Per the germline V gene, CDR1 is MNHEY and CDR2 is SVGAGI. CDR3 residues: CASGQPYNEQFF. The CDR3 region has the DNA TGTGCCAGCGGCCAGCCCTACAATGAGCAGTTCTTC.

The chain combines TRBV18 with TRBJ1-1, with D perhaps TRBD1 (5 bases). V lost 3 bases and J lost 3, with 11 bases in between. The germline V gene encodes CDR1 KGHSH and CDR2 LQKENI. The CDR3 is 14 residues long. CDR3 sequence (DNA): TGTGCCAGCTCACCGATCAAGGGGTACACTGAAGCTTTCTTT. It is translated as CASSPIKGYTEAFF.

CDR3 amino acids: CASSQGQGITEAFF. In nucleotides, the CDR3 is TGTGCCAGCAGCCAAGGACAGGGCATCACTGAAGCTTTCTTT. The chain has TRBV14 and TRBJ1-1; 7 bases agree with TRBD1. V lost 1 base and J lost 4; bases outside the gene matches: 3. The CDR3 length is 14 residues. Germline V gene sequence: CDR1 SGHDN, CDR2 FVKESK.

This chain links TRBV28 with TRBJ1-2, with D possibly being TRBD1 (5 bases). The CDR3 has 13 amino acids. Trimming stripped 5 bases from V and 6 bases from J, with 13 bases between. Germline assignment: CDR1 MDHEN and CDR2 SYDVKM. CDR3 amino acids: CASSLTGPNGYTF. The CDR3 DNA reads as TGTGCCAGCAGTCTTACAGGTCCGAATGGCTACACCTTC.

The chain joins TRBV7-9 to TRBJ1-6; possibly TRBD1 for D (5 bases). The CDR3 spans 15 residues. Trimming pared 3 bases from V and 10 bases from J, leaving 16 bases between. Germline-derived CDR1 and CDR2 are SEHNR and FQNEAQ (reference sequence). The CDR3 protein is CASSFGGPTGSPLHF. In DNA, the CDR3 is TGTGCCAGCAGCTTCGGGGGACCAACCGGGTCACCCCTCCACTTT.

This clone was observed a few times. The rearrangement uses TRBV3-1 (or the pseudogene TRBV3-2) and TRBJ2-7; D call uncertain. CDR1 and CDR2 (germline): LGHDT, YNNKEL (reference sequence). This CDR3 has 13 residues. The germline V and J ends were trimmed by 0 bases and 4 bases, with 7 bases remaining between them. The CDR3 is CASSQDSEYEQYF. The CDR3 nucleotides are TGTGCCAGCAGCCAAGATTCTGAGTACGAGCAGTACTTC.

CDR3 DNA: TGTGCCAGCAGTTCTCGGCAGGGTTATGAAAAACTGTTTTTT. Amino acids: CASSSRQGYEKLFF. The genes are TRBV28 and TRBJ1-4; tentatively, D is TRBD1 (5 bases). Per germline, CDR1 MDHEN and CDR2 SYDVKM. The CDR3 runs to 14 residues. V was cut by 4 bases and J by 6 bases, with 12 bases left in between.

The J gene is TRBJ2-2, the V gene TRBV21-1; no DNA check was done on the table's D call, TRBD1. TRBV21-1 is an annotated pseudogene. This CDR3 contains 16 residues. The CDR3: CASSKVLQGRTGELFF. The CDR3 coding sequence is TGTGCCAGCAGCAAAGTGTTGCAGGGTCGGACCGGGGAGCTGTTTTTT.

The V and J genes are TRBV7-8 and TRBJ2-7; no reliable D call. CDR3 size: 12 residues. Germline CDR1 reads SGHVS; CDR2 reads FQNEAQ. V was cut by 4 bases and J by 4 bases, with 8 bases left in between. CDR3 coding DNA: TGTGCCAGCAGCTCGATCCCTTACGAGCAGTACTTC. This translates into CASSSIPYEQYF.

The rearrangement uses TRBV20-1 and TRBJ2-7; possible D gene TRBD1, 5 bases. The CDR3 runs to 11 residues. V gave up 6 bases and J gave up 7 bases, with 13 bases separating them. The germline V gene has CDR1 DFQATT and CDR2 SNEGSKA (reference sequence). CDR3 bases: TGCAGTGCCGCCAGGGTGTGGGAGCAGTACTTC. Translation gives CSAARVWEQYF.

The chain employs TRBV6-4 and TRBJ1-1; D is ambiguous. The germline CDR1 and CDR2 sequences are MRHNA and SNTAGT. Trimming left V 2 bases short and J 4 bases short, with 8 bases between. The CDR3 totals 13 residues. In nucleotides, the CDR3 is TGTGCCAGCAGTGACGACATATTCACTGAAGCTTTCTTT. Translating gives CASSDDIFTEAFF.

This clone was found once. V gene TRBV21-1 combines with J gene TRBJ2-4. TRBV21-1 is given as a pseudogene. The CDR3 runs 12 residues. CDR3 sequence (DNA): TGTGCAGGCCACCTTGCCAAAAACATTCAGTACTTC. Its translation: CAGHLAKNIQYF.

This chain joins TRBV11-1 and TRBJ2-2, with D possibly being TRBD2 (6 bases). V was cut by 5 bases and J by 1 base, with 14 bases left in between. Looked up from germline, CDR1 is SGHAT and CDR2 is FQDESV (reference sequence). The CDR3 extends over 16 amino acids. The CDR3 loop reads CASSPRTGENTGELFF. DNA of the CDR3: TGTGCCAGCAGCCCTCGGACGGGGGAGAACACCGGGGAGCTGTTTTTT.

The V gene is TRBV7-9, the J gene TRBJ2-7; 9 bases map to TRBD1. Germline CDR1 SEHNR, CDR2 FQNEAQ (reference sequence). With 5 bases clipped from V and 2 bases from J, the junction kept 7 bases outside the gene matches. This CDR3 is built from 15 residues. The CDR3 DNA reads TGTGCCAGCAGCCCTAGGGACAGGGCCCCCTACGAGCAGTACTTC. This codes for CASSPRDRAPYEQYF.

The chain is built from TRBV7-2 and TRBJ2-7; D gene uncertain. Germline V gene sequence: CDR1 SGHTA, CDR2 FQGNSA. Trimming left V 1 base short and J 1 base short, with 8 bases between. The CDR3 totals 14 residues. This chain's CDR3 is CASSLDSKSYEQYF. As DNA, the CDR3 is TGTGCCAGCAGCTTAGACAGTAAATCCTACGAGCAGTACTTC.

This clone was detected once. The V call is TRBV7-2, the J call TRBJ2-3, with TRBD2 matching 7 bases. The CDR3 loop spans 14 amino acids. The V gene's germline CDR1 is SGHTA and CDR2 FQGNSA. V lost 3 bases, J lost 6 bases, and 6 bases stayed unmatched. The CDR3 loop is CASSFGLVPDTQYF. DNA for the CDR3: TGTGCCAGCAGCTTCGGACTAGTTCCCGATACGCAGTATTTT.

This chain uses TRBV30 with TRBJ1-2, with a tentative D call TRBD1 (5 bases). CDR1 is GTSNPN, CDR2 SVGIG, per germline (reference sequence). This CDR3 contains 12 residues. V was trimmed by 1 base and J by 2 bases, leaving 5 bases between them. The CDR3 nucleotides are TGTGCCTGGAGTGACAGGAACTATGGCTACACCTTC. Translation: CAWSDRNYGYTF. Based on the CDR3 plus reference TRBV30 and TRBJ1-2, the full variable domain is SQTIHQWPATLVQPVGSPLSLECTVEGTSNPNLYWYRQAAGRGLQLLFYSVGIGQISSEVPQNLSASRPQDRQFILSSKKLLLSDSGFYLCAWSDRNYGYTFGSGTRLTVV.

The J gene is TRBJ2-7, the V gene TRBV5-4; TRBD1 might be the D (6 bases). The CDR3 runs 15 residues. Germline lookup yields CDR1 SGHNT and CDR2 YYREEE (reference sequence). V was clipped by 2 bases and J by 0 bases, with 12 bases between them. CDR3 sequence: CASSLGSGDSYEQYF. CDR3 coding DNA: TGTGCCAGCAGCTTAGGATCAGGGGACTCCTACGAGCAGTACTTC. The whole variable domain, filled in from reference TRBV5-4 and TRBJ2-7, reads ETGVTQSPTHLIKTRGQQVTLRCSSQSGHNTVSWYQQALGQGPQFIFQYYREEENGRGNFPPRFSGLQFPNYSSELNVNALELDDSALYLCASSLGSGDSYEQYFGPGTRLTVT.